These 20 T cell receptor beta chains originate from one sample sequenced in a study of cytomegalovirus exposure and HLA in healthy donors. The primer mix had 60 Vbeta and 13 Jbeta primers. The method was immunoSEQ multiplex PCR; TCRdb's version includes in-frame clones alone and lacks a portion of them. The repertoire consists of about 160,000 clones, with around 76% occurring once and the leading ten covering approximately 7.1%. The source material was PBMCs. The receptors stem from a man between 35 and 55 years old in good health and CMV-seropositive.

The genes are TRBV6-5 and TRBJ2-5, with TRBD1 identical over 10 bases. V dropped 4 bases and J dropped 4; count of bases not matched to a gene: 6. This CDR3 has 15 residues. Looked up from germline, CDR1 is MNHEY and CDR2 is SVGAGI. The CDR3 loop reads CASSSSGTGVETQYF. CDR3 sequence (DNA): TGTGCCAGCAGTTCCTCAGGGACAGGGGTAGAGACCCAGTACTTC.

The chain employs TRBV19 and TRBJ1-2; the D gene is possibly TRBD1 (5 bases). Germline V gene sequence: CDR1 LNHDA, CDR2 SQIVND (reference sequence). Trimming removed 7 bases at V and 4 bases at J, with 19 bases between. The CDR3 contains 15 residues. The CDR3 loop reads CASTPGGGTSYGYTF. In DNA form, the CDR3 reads TGTGCCAGTACCCCCGGGGGAGGAACCTCCTATGGCTACACCTTC. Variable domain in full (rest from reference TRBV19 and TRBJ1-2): DGGITQSPKYLFRKEGQNVTLSCEQNLNHDAMYWYRQDPGQGLRLIYYSQIVNDFQKGDIAEGYSVSREKKESFPLTVTSAQKNPTAFYLCASTPGGGTSYGYTFGSGTRLTVV.

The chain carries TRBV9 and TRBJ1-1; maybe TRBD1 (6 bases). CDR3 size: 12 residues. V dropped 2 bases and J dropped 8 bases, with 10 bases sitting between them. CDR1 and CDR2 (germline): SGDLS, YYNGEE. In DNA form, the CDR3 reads TGTGCCAGCAGCGTGGTACAGGGCGAAGCTTTCTTT. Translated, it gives CASSVVQGEAFF.

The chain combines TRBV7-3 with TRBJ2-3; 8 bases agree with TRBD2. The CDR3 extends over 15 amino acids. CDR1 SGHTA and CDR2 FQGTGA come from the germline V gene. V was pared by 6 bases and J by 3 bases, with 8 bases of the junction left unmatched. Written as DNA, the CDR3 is TGTGCCAGCAGTTCGGGGGGGCGCGGGACAGATACGCAGTATTTT. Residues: CASSSGGRGTDTQYF.

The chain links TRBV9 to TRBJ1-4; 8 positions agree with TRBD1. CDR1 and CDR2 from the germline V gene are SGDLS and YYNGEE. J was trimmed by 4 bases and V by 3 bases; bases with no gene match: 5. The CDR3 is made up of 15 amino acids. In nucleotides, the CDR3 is TGTGCCAGCAGCGCCCGGACAGGGAGTAATGAAAAACTGTTTTTT. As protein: CASSARTGSNEKLFF.

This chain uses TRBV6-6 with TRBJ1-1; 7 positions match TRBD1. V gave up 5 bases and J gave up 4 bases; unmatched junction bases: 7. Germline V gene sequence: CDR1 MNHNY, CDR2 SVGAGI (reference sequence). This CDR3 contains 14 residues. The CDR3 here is CASSARGLGTEAFF. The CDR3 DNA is TGTGCCAGCAGTGCTAGGGGGCTCGGCACTGAAGCTTTCTTT.

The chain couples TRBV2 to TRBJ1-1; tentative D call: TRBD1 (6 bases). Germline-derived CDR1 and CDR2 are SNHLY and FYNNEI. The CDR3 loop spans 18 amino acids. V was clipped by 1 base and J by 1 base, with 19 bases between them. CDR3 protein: CASSEVRGQSVKNTEAFF. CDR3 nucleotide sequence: TGTGCCAGCAGTGAAGTTCGCGGACAGTCGGTCAAGAACACTGAAGCTTTCTTT.

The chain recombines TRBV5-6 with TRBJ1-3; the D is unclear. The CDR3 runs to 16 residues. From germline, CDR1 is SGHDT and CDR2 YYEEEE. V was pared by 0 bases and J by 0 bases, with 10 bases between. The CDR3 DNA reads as TGTGCCAGCAGCTTGGGAGCAACCCCCTCTGGAAACACCATATATTTT. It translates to CASSLGATPSGNTIYF.

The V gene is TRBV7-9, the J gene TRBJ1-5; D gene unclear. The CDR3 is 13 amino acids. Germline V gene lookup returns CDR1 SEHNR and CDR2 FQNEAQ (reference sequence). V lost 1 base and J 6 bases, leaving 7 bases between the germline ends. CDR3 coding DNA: TGTGCCAGCAGCTTAGGTCGGGGTCAGCCCCAGCATTTT. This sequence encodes CASSLGRGQPQHF.

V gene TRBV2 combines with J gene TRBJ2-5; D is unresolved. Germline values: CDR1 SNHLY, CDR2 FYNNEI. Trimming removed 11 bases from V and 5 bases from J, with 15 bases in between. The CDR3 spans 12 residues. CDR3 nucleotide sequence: TGTGCCTGCGCCGAGCTCATGGAGACCCAGTACTTC. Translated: CACAELMETQYF.

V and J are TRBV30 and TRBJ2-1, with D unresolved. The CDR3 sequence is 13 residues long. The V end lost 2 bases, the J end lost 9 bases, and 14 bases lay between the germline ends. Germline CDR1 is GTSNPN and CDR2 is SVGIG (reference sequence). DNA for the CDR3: TGTGCCTGGAGTCCCAATCTGAAGAGTGAGCAGTTCTTC. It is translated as CAWSPNLKSEQFF.

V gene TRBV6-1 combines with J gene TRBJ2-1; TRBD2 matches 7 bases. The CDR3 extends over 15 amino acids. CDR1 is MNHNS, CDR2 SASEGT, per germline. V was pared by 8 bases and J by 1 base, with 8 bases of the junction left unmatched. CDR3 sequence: CASDRTSGSYNEQFF. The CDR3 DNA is TGTGCCAGCGATAGGACTAGTGGGTCCTACAATGAGCAGTTCTTC.

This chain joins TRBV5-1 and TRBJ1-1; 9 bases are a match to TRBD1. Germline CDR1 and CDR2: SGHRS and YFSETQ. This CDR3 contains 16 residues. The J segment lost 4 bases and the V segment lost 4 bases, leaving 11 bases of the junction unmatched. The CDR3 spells CASSEEPGQGFTEAFF. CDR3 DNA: TGCGCCAGCAGCGAGGAGCCGGGACAGGGCTTCACTGAAGCTTTCTTT.

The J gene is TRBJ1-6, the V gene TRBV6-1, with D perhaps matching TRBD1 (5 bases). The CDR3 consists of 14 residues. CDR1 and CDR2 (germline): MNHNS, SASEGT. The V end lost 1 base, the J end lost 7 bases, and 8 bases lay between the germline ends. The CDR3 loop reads CASSEVRGNSPLHF. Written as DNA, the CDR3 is TGTGCCAGCAGTGAAGTAAGGGGCAATTCACCCCTCCACTTT.

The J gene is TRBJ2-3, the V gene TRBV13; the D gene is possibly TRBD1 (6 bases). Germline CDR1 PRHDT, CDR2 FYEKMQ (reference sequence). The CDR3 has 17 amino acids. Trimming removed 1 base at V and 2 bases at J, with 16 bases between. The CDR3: CASSLVSGDRITDTQYF. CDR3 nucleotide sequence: TGTGCCAGCAGCTTAGTTTCCGGAGACAGGATCACAGATACGCAGTATTTT.

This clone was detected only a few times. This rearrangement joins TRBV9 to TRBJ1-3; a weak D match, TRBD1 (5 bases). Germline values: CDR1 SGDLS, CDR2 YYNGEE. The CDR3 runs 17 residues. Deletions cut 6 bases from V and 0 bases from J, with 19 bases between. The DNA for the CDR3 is TGTGCCAGCACCGCGGCTCAGGGCGCTTTCTCTGGAAACACCATATATTTT. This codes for CASTAAQGAFSGNTIYF.

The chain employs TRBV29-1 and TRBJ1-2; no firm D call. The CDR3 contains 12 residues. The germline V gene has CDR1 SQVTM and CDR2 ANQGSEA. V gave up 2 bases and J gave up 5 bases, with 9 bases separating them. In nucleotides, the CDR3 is TGCAGCGTTGAAACCCGGGAATATGGCTACACCTTC. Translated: CSVETREYGYTF. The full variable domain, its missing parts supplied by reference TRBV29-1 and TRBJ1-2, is SAVISQKPSRDICQRGTSLTIQCQVDSQVTMMFWYRQQPGQSLTLIATANQGSEATYESGFVIDKFPISRPNLTFSTLTVSNMSPEDSSIYLCSVETREYGYTFGSGTRLTVV.

CDR3 sequence (DNA): TGTGCCAGCAGCTTGGATCCGGGAAGGGGCACAGATACGCAGTATTTT. Its protein product is CASSLDPGRGTDTQYF. V and J are TRBV5-4 and TRBJ2-3; possibly TRBD2 for D (5 bases). The CDR3 extends over 16 amino acids. V lost 0 bases, J lost 1 base, and 12 bases lay in between. Germline V gene sequence: CDR1 SGHNT, CDR2 YYREEE (reference sequence).

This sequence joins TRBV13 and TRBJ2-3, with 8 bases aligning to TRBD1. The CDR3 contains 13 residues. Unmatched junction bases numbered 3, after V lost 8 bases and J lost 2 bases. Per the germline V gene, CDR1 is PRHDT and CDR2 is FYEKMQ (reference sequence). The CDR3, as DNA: TGTGCCAGCGGACAGGGACTCACAGATACGCAGTATTTT. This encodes CASGQGLTDTQYF.

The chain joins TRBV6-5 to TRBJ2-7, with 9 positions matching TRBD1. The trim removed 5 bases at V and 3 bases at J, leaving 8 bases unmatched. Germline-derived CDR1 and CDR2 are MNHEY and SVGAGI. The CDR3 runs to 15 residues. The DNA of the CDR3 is TGTGCCAGCAGTCCAGACCCGGACAGGGGCTACGAGCAGTACTTC. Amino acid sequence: CASSPDPDRGYEQYF.